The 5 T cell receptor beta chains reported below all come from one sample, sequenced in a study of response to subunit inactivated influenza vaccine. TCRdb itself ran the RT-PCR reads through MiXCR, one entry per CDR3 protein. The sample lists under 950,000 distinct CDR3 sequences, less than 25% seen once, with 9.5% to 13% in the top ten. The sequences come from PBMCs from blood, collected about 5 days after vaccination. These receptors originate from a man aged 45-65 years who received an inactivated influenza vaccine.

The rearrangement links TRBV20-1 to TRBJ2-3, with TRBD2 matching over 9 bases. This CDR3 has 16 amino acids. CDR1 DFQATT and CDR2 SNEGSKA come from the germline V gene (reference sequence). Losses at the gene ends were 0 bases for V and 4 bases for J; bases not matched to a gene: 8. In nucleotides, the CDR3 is TGCAGTGCTAGAGATCGGACAGCGGGGGGTGCAGATACGCAGTATTTT. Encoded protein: CSARDRTAGGADTQYF.

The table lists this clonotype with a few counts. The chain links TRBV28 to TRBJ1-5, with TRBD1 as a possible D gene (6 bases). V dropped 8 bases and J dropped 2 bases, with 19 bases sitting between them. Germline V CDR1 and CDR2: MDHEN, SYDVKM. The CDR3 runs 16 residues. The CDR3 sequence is CASRRGGAYGNQPQHF. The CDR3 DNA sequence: TGTGCCAGCCGAAGAGGGGGGGCGTATGGCAATCAGCCCCAGCATTTT. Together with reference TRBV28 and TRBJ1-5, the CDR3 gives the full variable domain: DVKVTQSSRYLVKRTGEKVFLECVQDMDHENMFWYRQDPGLGLRLIYFSYDVKMKEKGDIPEGYSVSREKKERFSLILESASTNQTSMYLCASRRGGAYGNQPQHFGDGTRLSIL.

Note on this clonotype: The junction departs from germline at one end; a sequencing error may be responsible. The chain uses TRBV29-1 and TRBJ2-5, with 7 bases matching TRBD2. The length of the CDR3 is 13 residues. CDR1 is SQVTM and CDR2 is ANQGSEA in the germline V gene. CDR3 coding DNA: TGCAGCGGTGAAGATTGGGGGGGGAAGACCCAGTACTTC. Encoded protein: CSGEDWGGKTQYF.

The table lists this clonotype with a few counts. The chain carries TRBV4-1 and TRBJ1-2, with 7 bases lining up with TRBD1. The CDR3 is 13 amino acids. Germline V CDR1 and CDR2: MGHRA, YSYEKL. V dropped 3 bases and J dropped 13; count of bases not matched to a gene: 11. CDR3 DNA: TGCGCCAGCAGCCAGATAGGACAGGCGAGCTCCACCTTC. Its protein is CASSQIGQASSTF.

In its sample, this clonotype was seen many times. This chain's CDR3 is CSVARTSGGNEQFF. The CDR3 DNA follows: TGCAGCGTGGCGAGGACTAGCGGGGGTAATGAGCAGTTCTTC. V gene TRBV29-1 combines with J gene TRBJ2-1, with 13 nucleotides matching TRBD2. V lost 6 bases, J lost 7 bases, and 6 bases stayed unmatched. Germline V gene sequence: CDR1 SQVTM, CDR2 ANQGSEA. The CDR3 covers 14 residues.